The 23 T cell receptor beta chains given below trace back to one sample, sequenced in a study of blood T cell repertoires in COVID-19. Assay: immunoSEQ multiplex PCR; the TCRdb copy retains only in-frame clones and omits some. The sample has 250,000 to 350,000 clones, around 82% seen once; the top ten hold 0.87%. Sequencing was performed on peripheral blood. The receptors originated from a human donor with COVID-19, enrolled during active disease. The donor label of this sample is uncertain.

The chain uses TRBV6-1 and TRBJ2-1; maybe TRBD2 (5 bases). The V gene lost 4 bases and the J gene lost 0 bases, with 13 bases spanning the gap. The CDR3 covers 16 residues. CDR1 and CDR2 from the germline V gene are MNHNS and SASEGT. The CDR3 DNA reads TGTGCCAGCAGTGTACCCCCCGGAGGCTCCTACAATGAGCAGTTCTTC. Protein: CASSVPPGGSYNEQFF.

The CDR3 bases are TGTGCCAGCAGTCGGACAGGGGATTTTAACTATGGCTACACCTTC. It yields the protein CASSRTGDFNYGYTF. This chain connects TRBV6-5 to TRBJ1-2, with 9 bases lining up with TRBD1. V lost 5 bases to trimming and J lost 1 base; unmatched junction nucleotides: 5. The germline V gene encodes CDR1 MNHEY and CDR2 SVGAGI. The CDR3 spans 15 residues.

J is TRBJ2-3 and V is TRBV2; D is perhaps TRBD2 (6 bases). V lost 1 base, J lost 0 bases, and 11 bases lay in between. Per the germline V gene, CDR1 is SNHLY and CDR2 is FYNNEI. The CDR3 is 16 residues long. The CDR3 DNA reads as TGTGCCAGCAGTGAAGAGGTAGCGGAGAGCACAGATACGCAGTATTTT. Protein product: CASSEEVAESTDTQYF.

A single count supports this clone. As DNA, the CDR3 is TGTGCCAGCAGCCAAGAGCTAGCGGGAGGGCCTACCTATGAGCAGTTCTTC. It codes for CASSQELAGGPTYEQFF. This rearrangement joins TRBV3-1 (or the pseudogene TRBV3-2) to TRBJ2-1; 12 bases map to TRBD2. This CDR3 has 17 residues. Germline CDR1 reads LGHDT; CDR2 reads YNNKEL (reference sequence). The trim removed 0 bases at V and 8 bases at J, leaving 8 bases unmatched.

The V and J genes are TRBV12-5 and TRBJ1-6; D is perhaps TRBD1 (5 bases). Germline V gene lookup returns CDR1 LGHNT and CDR2 FRNRAP. Trimming stripped 1 base from V and 9 bases from J, with 7 bases between. The CDR3 is 13 residues long. In nucleotides, the CDR3 is TGTGCTAGTGGTTTGGGGGGGGGTTCACCCCTCCACTTT. Residues: CASGLGGGSPLHF.

This clone has a handful of counts. V usage is TRBV3-1 (or the pseudogene TRBV3-2) and J usage is TRBJ2-2; tentatively, D is TRBD1 (6 bases). This CDR3 has 15 amino acids. V lost 1 base and J lost 2, with 8 bases in between. Germline-derived CDR1 and CDR2 are LGHDT and YNNKEL (reference sequence). CDR3 protein: CASSQARGNTGELFF. In DNA form, the CDR3 reads TGTGCCAGCAGCCAAGCCAGGGGAAACACCGGGGAGCTGTTTTTT.

V usage is TRBV3-1 (or the pseudogene TRBV3-2) and J usage is TRBJ2-1; TRBD1 might be the D (5 bases). The CDR3 spans 16 residues. The V gene lost 4 bases and the J gene lost 7 bases, with 20 bases spanning the gap. The germline gives CDR1 LGHDT, CDR2 YNNKEL (reference sequence). CDR3 sequence reads: CASSLGVGPNGNEQFF. CDR3 nucleotides: TGTGCCAGCAGCCTTGGGGTGGGGCCAAATGGGAATGAGCAGTTCTTC.

This chain joins TRBV6-1 and TRBJ1-2; no firm D call. Per the germline V gene, CDR1 is MNHNS and CDR2 is SASEGT. Trimming removed 0 bases from V and 3 bases from J, with 8 bases in between. The CDR3 runs to 14 residues. The CDR3: CASSEAGRHYGYTF. The CDR3 DNA reads as TGTGCCAGCAGTGAAGCGGGCAGGCACTATGGCTACACCTTC.

This chain joins TRBV4-1 and TRBJ2-5, with TRBD2 matching over 10 bases. Germline V CDR1 and CDR2: MGHRA, YSYEKL. J was trimmed by 5 bases and V by 1 base; bases with no gene match: 13. The CDR3 runs 18 residues. The CDR3 sequence is CASSQGVGAGGPRETQYF. The CDR3 bases are TGCGCCAGCAGCCAAGGTGTTGGAGCGGGAGGGCCTCGGGAGACCCAGTACTTC.

V is TRBV28 and J is TRBJ2-2, with TRBD2 identical over 9 bases. V lost 7 bases, J lost 1 base, and 7 bases stayed unmatched. The CDR3 extends over 16 amino acids. Germline CDR1 is MDHEN and CDR2 is SYDVKM. The CDR3 DNA follows: TGTGCCAGCACCGGACTAGCGATGGGGAACACCGGGGAGCTGTTTTTT. This sequence encodes CASTGLAMGNTGELFF.

This clone was seen only a few times. The V and J genes are TRBV7-2 and TRBJ1-1; TRBD1 is a possible D gene (6 bases). Germline CDR1 SGHTA, CDR2 FQGNSA. The CDR3 covers 16 residues. Trimming removed 5 bases at V and 3 bases at J, with 19 bases between. CDR3 DNA sequence: TGTGCCAGCAGCCCGGCATCGGGGACACCATACACTGAAGCTTTCTTT. Its translation is CASSPASGTPYTEAFF.

This clone appeared a single time. This chain joins TRBV6-2 or TRBV6-3 and TRBJ1-2; no firm D call. CDR1 and CDR2 from the germline V gene are MNHEY and SVGEGT. V shed 2 bases and J shed 8 bases, with 6 bases lying between them. The CDR3 contains 11 residues. The CDR3 loop reads CASSYLQGYTF. In nucleotides, the CDR3 is TGTGCCAGCAGTTACCTCCAGGGCTACACCTTC.

In this sample, this clone turned up a few times. The V gene is TRBV30, the J gene TRBJ2-7, with TRBD1 matching 8 bases. This CDR3 contains 13 residues. The germline V gene has CDR1 GTSNPN and CDR2 SVGIG (reference sequence). After removal of 3 bases from V and 3 bases from J, the junction contained 4 bases not matched to a gene. The CDR3 here is CAWRGDRNYEQYF. Here the CDR3 DNA reads TGTGCCTGGAGGGGGGACAGGAACTACGAGCAGTACTTC.

J is TRBJ1-2 and V is TRBV5-1, with D perhaps TRBD1 (5 bases). This CDR3 is 14 amino acids long. V lost 0 bases and J lost 6, with 12 bases in between. Germline V gene lookup returns CDR1 SGHRS and CDR2 YFSETQ. CDR3 amino acids: CASSLGQGNHGYTF. The CDR3 DNA reads as TGCGCCAGCAGCTTGGGGCAGGGAAACCATGGCTACACCTTC.

The chain links TRBV7-9 to TRBJ1-2; the match to TRBD1 covers 10 bases. V was pared by 5 bases and J by 1 base, with 10 bases of the junction left unmatched. The CDR3 is made up of 17 amino acids. Germline CDR1 SEHNR, CDR2 FQNEAQ (reference sequence). The CDR3 region has the DNA TGTGCCAGCAGCCCCAGGACAGGGGGGGCCCATAACTATGGCTACACCTTC. Its protein product is CASSPRTGGAHNYGYTF.

The CDR3 region has the DNA TGCAGCGTTTGGACAGGGGGCCAGGCTGGAAACACCATATATTTT. Amino acid sequence: CSVWTGGQAGNTIYF. The chain combines TRBV29-1 with TRBJ1-3, with 11 bases matching TRBD1. This CDR3 has 15 residues. The V segment lost 5 bases and the J segment 2 bases; nucleotides outside the gene matches: 5. From germline, CDR1 is SQVTM and CDR2 ANQGSEA.

This chain uses TRBV28 with TRBJ2-5; D may be TRBD1 (6 bases). CDR1 is MDHEN and CDR2 is SYDVKM in the germline V gene. V was shortened by 1 base and J by 1 base, with 16 bases between the two germline ends. This CDR3 comprises 17 residues. CDR3 protein: CASSLSLARGFQETQYF. The DNA for the CDR3 is TGTGCCAGCAGTTTATCTTTAGCCAGGGGTTTCCAAGAGACCCAGTACTTC.

The gene calls are TRBV6-4 and TRBJ2-2; TRBD1 agrees at 12 bases. The CDR3 is 16 residues long. Per germline, CDR1 MRHNA and CDR2 SNTAGT. Trimming removed 6 bases from V and 4 bases from J; junction bases left unmatched: 6. The CDR3 region is CASSISGQGATGELFF. The CDR3 nucleotides are TGTGCCAGCAGCATTTCGGGACAGGGGGCCACCGGGGAGCTGTTTTTT.

The chain uses TRBV27 and TRBJ1-2; D perhaps matches TRBD1 (5 bases). The CDR3 extends over 15 amino acids. The ends were cut back, 7 bases at V and 0 bases at J, with 15 bases in the middle. Germline V gives CDR1 MNHEY, CDR2 SMNVEV (reference sequence). The CDR3, as DNA: TGTGCCAGCACCCTTCAGACAGCAGCTAACTATGGCTACACCTTC. It is translated as CASTLQTAANYGYTF.

The count of this clone is one. This CDR3 reads CASRRGTNTGELFF. CDR3 coding DNA: TGTGCCAGCAGGAGGGGGACGAACACCGGGGAGCTGTTTTTT. The rearrangement joins TRBV2 to TRBJ2-2; D might be TRBD1 (6 bases). V was trimmed by 6 bases and J by 0 bases, leaving 8 bases between them. The CDR3 covers 14 residues. Germline V CDR1 and CDR2: SNHLY, FYNNEI.

The chain carries TRBV29-1 and TRBJ2-2; 10 bases are shared with TRBD2. CDR1 and CDR2 (germline): SQVTM, ANQGSEA. Trimming at V came to 6 bases and at J to 6 bases, leaving 7 bases not matched to a gene. The CDR3 has 14 residues. CDR3 region: CSVGLAGAAGELFF. The CDR3 DNA reads as TGCAGCGTCGGTCTAGCGGGAGCGGCCGGGGAGCTGTTTTTT.

The genes are TRBV11-3 and TRBJ2-2, with a tentative D call TRBD1 (6 bases). Per the germline V gene, CDR1 is SGHNT and CDR2 is YENEEA. The CDR3 covers 14 residues. V dropped 7 bases and J dropped 4 bases, with 13 bases sitting between them. CDR3 in amino acids: CASNQGSGTGELFF. The CDR3 nucleotides read TGTGCCAGCAACCAGGGGTCGGGCACCGGGGAGCTGTTTTTT.

CDR3 nucleotide sequence: TGTGCCAGCAGCCAAGGACTCCTAGCGATCCCCTACGAGCAGTACTTC. Translation gives CASSQGLLAIPYEQYF. The chain has TRBV4-2 and TRBJ2-7; perhaps TRBD2 as D (6 bases). CDR1 and CDR2 from the germline V gene are LGHNA and YNFKEQ. V was clipped by 1 base and J by 2 bases, with 15 bases between them. The CDR3 is 16 residues long.